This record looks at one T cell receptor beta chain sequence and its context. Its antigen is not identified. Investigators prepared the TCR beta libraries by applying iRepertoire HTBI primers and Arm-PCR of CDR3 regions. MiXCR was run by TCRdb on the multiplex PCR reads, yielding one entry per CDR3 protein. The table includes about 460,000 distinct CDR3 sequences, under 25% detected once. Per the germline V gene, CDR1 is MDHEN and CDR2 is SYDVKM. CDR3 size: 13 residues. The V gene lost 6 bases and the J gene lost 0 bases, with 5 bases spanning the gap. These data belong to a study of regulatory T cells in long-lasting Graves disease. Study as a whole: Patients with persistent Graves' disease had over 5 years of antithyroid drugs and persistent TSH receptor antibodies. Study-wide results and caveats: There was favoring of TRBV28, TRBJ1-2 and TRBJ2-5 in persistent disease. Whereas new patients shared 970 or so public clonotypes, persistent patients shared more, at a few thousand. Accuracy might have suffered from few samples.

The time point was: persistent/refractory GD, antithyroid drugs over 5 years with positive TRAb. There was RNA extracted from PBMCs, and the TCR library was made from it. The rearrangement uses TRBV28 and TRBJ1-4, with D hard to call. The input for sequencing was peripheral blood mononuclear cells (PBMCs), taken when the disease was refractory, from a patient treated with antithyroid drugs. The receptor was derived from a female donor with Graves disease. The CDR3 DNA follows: TGTGCCAGCAGAGTGACAACTAATGAAAAACTGTTTTTT. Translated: CASRVTTNEKLFF.